Listed here are 9 T cell receptor beta chains from one sample, sequenced in a study of blood T cell repertoires in COVID-19 (dated by TCRdb to between 2020 and 2021). Library method: the immunoSEQ multiplex PCR assay. TCRdb holds this immuneACCESS table with in-frame rearrangements only. Some clones are missing; in checked studies, unresolved V genes explain under half, and the rest has no known cause. For this sample the table gives 100,000 to 150,000 clones, of which 87% were detected only once. The leading ten clones occupy around 7.7% of the sample. Input material: peripheral blood. The receptors derive from a human donor in a cohort sampled during active COVID-19.

The chain combines TRBV6-1 with TRBJ2-6; D is perhaps TRBD2 (5 bases). Germline CDR1 MNHNS, CDR2 SASEGT. V lost 4 bases and J 0 bases, leaving 10 bases between the germline ends. This CDR3 has 16 amino acids. The CDR3 coding sequence is TGTGCCAGCAGTGTAGGGAGTTTCTCTGGGGCCAACGTCCTGACTTTC. Protein product: CASSVGSFSGANVLTF.

V usage is TRBV5-4 and J usage is TRBJ2-6, with 9 bases identical to TRBD2. Germline V gene sequence: CDR1 SGHNT, CDR2 YYREEE (reference sequence). This CDR3 is built from 18 residues. The V and J ends lost 4 bases and 0 bases, in that order; junction bases with no gene match: 8. The CDR3 reads CASSLRTSATSGANVLTF. The CDR3 coding sequence is TGTGCCAGCAGCCTCCGGACTAGCGCCACCTCTGGGGCCAACGTCCTGACTTTC.

The rearrangement joins TRBV9 to TRBJ2-7; 9 nucleotides match TRBD1. Germline CDR1 reads SGDLS; CDR2 reads YYNGEE. The CDR3 loop spans 15 amino acids. The V gene end was trimmed by 0 bases and the J gene end by 3 bases; junction bases not matched to a gene: 4. The CDR3 spells CASSVGTGAFYEQYF. CDR3 DNA sequence: TGTGCCAGCAGCGTAGGGACAGGGGCCTTCTACGAGCAGTACTTC.

The chain couples TRBV15 to TRBJ1-5; TRBD1 agrees at 7 bases. Germline CDR1 reads LNHNV; CDR2 reads YYDKDF (reference sequence). The V segment lost 0 bases and the J segment 2 bases; nucleotides outside the gene matches: 7. This CDR3 spans 17 amino acids. CDR3 residues: CATSRDRGTVGNQPQHF. As DNA, the CDR3 is TGTGCCACCAGCAGAGATCGGGGGACAGTAGGCAATCAGCCCCAGCATTTT.

This clone was seen a handful of times. Here the CDR3 reads CATSSSGGATDTQYF. The CDR3 DNA is TGTGCCACCTCCTCTAGCGGGGGGGCCACAGATACGCAGTATTTT. The gene calls are TRBV7-3 and TRBJ2-3; 12 bases map to TRBD2. The CDR3 extends over 15 amino acids. The J segment lost 2 bases and the V segment lost 10 bases, leaving 7 bases of the junction unmatched. Germline V CDR1 and CDR2: SGHTA, FQGTGA. The variable domain in full, with the rest retrieved from reference TRBV7-3 and TRBJ2-3, is GAGVSQTPSNKVTEKGKYVELRCDPISGHTALYWYRQSLGQGPEFLIYFQGTGAADDSGLPNDRFFAVRPEGSVSTLKIQRTERGDSAVYLCATSSSGGATDTQYFGPGTRLTVL.

This sequence joins TRBV13 and TRBJ2-2; TRBD1 agrees at 7 bases. Germline V CDR1 and CDR2: PRHDT, FYEKMQ (reference sequence). This CDR3 region has 14 residues. V lost 8 bases and J lost 0; bases outside the gene matches: 3. The CDR3 coding sequence is TGTGCCAGCCTCGGACAGGCGAACACCGGGGAGCTGTTTTTT. This codes for CASLGQANTGELFF. Variable domain in full (rest from reference TRBV13 and TRBJ2-2): AAGVIQSPRHLIKEKRETATLKCYPIPRHDTVYWYQQGPGQDPQFLISFYEKMQSDKGSIPDRFSAQQFSDYHSELNMSSLELGDSALYFCASLGQANTGELFFGEGSRLTVL.

This sequence joins TRBV6-5 and TRBJ2-7, with a possible D match to TRBD1 (5 bases). Germline-derived CDR1 and CDR2 are MNHEY and SVGAGI. This CDR3 is built from 14 residues. Trimming removed 2 bases at V and 0 bases at J, with 8 bases between. The CDR3 DNA follows: TGTGCCAGCAGTTACCAGGGATTCTCCTACGAGCAGTACTTC. As protein: CASSYQGFSYEQYF.

The V call is TRBV13, the J call TRBJ1-2; 10 nucleotides align to TRBD1. CDR3 length: 15 amino acids. Trimming cost V 1 base and J 7 bases; bases outside gene matches: 6. Germline V gene sequence: CDR1 PRHDT, CDR2 FYEKMQ (reference sequence). CDR3 residues: CASSLARTGGSGYTF. The DNA for the CDR3 is TGTGCCAGCAGCTTAGCCCGGACAGGGGGAAGTGGCTACACCTTC.

The chain employs TRBV28 and TRBJ1-2; TRBD1 aligns across 8 bases. The germline V gene has CDR1 MDHEN and CDR2 SYDVKM. V was clipped by 5 bases and J by 2 bases; unmatched bases: 19. This CDR3 contains 19 residues. The CDR3 loop reads CASSPPPRQGSLLNYGYTF. The CDR3 nucleotides read TGTGCCAGCAGTCCCCCCCCAAGACAGGGGTCCCTCCTAAACTATGGCTACACCTTC.